This T cell receptor beta chain stems from a study of cytomegalovirus exposure and HLA in healthy donors. About the research overall: The roughly 670 first-cohort repertoires shared a platform with the approximately 130 validation repertoires, as reported in a later analysis.

The study drew the donors from its roughly 130-subject validation cohort, separate from the approximately 700-subject first cohort. This CDR3 region has 14 residues. Germline CDR1 is MNHEY and CDR2 is SVGAGI. Deletions cut 4 bases from V and 1 base from J, with 8 bases between. This clone was picked up one time. Generated by immunoSEQ multiplex PCR, the TCRdb table keeps only in-frame clones and is missing some. In the table there are 100,000 to 150,000 clones, about 93% of which are singletons. V and J are TRBV6-5 and TRBJ1-5; tentative D call: TRBD1 (6 bases). Sequencing was carried out using PBMCs. The receptor's source is a woman between 18 and 30 years old in good health and CMV-seronegative. The CDR3 DNA reads as TGTGCCAGCAGTTCAGGGGTAAGCAATCAGCCCCAGCATTTT. It specifies CASSSGVSNQPQHF.